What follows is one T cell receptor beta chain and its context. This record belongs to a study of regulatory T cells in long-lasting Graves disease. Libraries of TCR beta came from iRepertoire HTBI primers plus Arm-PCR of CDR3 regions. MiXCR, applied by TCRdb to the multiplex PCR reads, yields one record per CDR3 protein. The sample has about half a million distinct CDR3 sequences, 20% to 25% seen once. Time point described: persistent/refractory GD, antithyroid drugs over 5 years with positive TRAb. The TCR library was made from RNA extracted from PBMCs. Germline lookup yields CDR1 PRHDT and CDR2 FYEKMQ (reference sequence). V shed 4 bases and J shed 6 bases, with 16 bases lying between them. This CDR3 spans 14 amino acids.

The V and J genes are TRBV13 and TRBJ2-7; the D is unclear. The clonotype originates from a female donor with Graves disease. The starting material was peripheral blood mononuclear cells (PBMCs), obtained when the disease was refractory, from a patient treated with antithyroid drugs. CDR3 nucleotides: TGTGCCAGCAGCTCTCCTCCGAGGACGCGCGAGCAGTACTTC. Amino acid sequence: CASSSPPRTREQYF.